Below are 18 T cell receptor beta chains sequenced from a single sample in a study of blood T cells in healthy people across ages (dated by TCRdb to between 2014 and 2017). Library construction relied on 5' RACE. The second PCR ran for roughly 6 to 11 cycles and used a J-beta primer mix along with a sample-barcoded 5' primer. TCRdb cleaned the public reads at Q25 with fastp, built clones with MiXCR and kept in-frame beta chains. Rows are combined by CDR3 protein, so each entry shows the most common genes and DNA. Here the sample has over 1,500,000 distinct CDR3 sequences; approximately 40% occur a single time. The ten largest make up roughly 24% of the sample. The sample was blood. These receptors were collected from a human donor in good health.

This clonotype appeared a few times. CDR3 sequence: CASSDWTAENEKLFF. The DNA for the CDR3 is TGTGCCAGCAGTGATTGGACAGCCGAGAATGAAAAACTGTTTTTT. The chain combines TRBV25-1 with TRBJ1-4; possibly TRBD1 for D (6 bases). The CDR3 is made up of 15 amino acids. The germline V gene has CDR1 MGHDK and CDR2 SYGVNS. Between the trimmed V and J ends, which lost 3 bases and 5 bases, there was a span of 13 bases.

This clonotype was seen only a few times. The V gene is TRBV27, the J gene TRBJ2-7, with 7 bases fitting TRBD1. Trimming cost V 4 bases and J 3 bases; bases outside gene matches: 12. CDR1 is MNHEY, CDR2 SMNVEV, per germline (reference sequence). The CDR3 is 16 amino acids. CDR3 sequence reads: CASSSYPPRQGYEQYF. The CDR3 nucleotides are TGTGCCAGCAGTTCATACCCCCCGAGACAGGGCTACGAGCAGTACTTC.

This clonotype was seen many times. The J gene is TRBJ2-6, the V gene TRBV5-1, with 9 bases lining up with TRBD1. Germline V gene lookup returns CDR1 SGHRS and CDR2 YFSETQ. The ends lost 4 bases at V and 4 bases at J; junction bases unmatched: 6. The CDR3 is made up of 16 amino acids. CDR3 sequence: CASSLTGGSGANVLTF. The CDR3 nucleotides read TGCGCCAGCAGCCTAACAGGGGGCTCCGGGGCCAACGTCCTGACTTTC.

Details on this clonotype: At one end the junction does not follow the germline gene, possibly because of a read error. The genes are TRBV12-3 or TRBV12-4 and TRBJ1-2, with 7 positions matching TRBD1. CDR3 size: 14 residues. CDR3 protein: CASSLAWTGYGHTF. The CDR3 region has the DNA TGTGCCAGCAGTTTAGCGTGGACAGGCTATGGCCACACCTTC.

This rearrangement joins TRBV20-1 to TRBJ2-5; 7 bases agree with TRBD1. V shed 4 bases and J 0 bases; nucleotides not matched to a gene: 5. Germline CDR1 is DFQATT and CDR2 is SNEGSKA (reference sequence). The CDR3 spans 14 residues. In nucleotides, the CDR3 is TGCAGTGCTACCGTCGGACAGGACCAAGAGACCCAGTACTTC. It encodes CSATVGQDQETQYF.

The V and J genes are TRBV29-1 and TRBJ2-3; tentative D call: TRBD2 (7 bases). V lost 0 bases and J lost 0, with 16 bases in between. The CDR3 has 17 residues. Germline values: CDR1 SQVTM, CDR2 ANQGSEA. The DNA for the CDR3 is TGCAGCGTTGAAGATGGGGGGGGCGGGGTTAGCACAGATACGCAGTATTTT. This codes for CSVEDGGGGVSTDTQYF.

A word on this clonotype: A single base separates this from a much larger clone, so it may be a read error. DNA of the CDR3: TGTGCCAGCAGCCAAGACTTCAGGGATCCCTATGGCTCCACCTTC. Its translation: CASSQDFRDPYGSTF. The genes are TRBV4-2 and TRBJ1-2; a weak D match, TRBD1 (5 bases). The CDR3 loop spans 15 amino acids. From germline, CDR1 is LGHNA and CDR2 YNFKEQ.

The V and J genes are TRBV5-1 and TRBJ2-1; D is uncertain. CDR3 size: 15 residues. V lost 0 bases and J lost 13, with 20 bases in between. Germline CDR1 and CDR2: SGHRS and YFSETQ. For the CDR3, the DNA is TGCGCCAGCAGCTTGGGACTCGACTTCCAAGAGTCCCAGTTCTTC. This sequence encodes CASSLGLDFQESQFF.

The gene calls are TRBV20-1 and TRBJ2-1, with a weak D call TRBD1 (5 bases). V lost 4 bases, J lost 2 bases, and 12 bases lay in between. There are 14 residues in the CDR3. Per germline, CDR1 DFQATT and CDR2 SNEGSKA (reference sequence). The CDR3 is CSATRQSTYNEQFF. The DNA for the CDR3 is TGCAGTGCTACTCGACAGTCAACCTACAATGAGCAGTTCTTC.

There are a few counts of this clonotype. The chain couples TRBV2 to TRBJ2-1; D is uncertain. Looked up from germline, CDR1 is SNHLY and CDR2 is FYNNEI. Trimming pared 4 bases from V and 0 bases from J, leaving 16 bases between. This CDR3 contains 17 residues. CDR3 sequence reads: CASSGPQHLSSYNEQFF. For the CDR3, the DNA is TGTGCCAGCAGTGGGCCCCAGCATCTGAGCTCCTACAATGAGCAGTTCTTC.

This sequence joins TRBV15 and TRBJ1-2, with D unclear. The V end was cut by 1 base, the J end by 4 bases, with 13 bases between. The CDR3 covers 15 residues. Germline-derived CDR1 and CDR2 are LNHNV and YYDKDF (reference sequence). DNA of the CDR3: TGTGCCACCAGCAGAGTTCTGGAATCGGCCTATGGCTACACCTTC. It yields the protein CATSRVLESAYGYTF.

This clonotype was seen a few times. The chain carries TRBV6-2 or TRBV6-3 and TRBJ2-1; 11 bases are a match to TRBD2. The CDR3 is made up of 17 amino acids. J gave up 3 bases and V 2 bases, and 6 bases lay outside the gene matches. The germline CDR1 and CDR2 sequences are MNHEY and SVGEGT. The CDR3 coding sequence is TGTGCCAGCAGTTACCAGATAGCGGGGGGGCGCTACAATGAGCAGTTCTTC. It codes for CASSYQIAGGRYNEQFF.

This clonotype was seen a handful of times. The rearrangement uses TRBV4-2 and TRBJ2-1; 7 bases agree with TRBD2. Trimming took 1 base from V and 5 from J; bases not matched to a gene: 5. Germline V CDR1 and CDR2: LGHNA, YNFKEQ. The length of the CDR3 is 15 residues. The CDR3 DNA follows: TGTGCCAGCAGCCAAGCCCGGACTAGGCACAATGAGCAGTTCTTC. It is translated as CASSQARTRHNEQFF.

The chain couples TRBV6-5 to TRBJ1-1; 8 bases fit TRBD1. Germline V gene data show CDR1 as MNHEY and CDR2 as SVGAGI. The CDR3 has 14 amino acids. Losses at the gene ends were 6 bases for V and 5 bases for J; bases not matched to a gene: 8. The CDR3 loop is CASSISNRGTEAFF. CDR3 bases: TGTGCCAGCAGCATCTCGAACAGGGGGACTGAAGCTTTCTTT.

This chain joins TRBV7-9 and TRBJ2-1, with D unresolved. This CDR3 comprises 14 residues. The germline gives CDR1 SEHNR, CDR2 FQNEAQ (reference sequence). Trimming pared 7 bases from V and 6 bases from J, leaving 16 bases between. In DNA form, the CDR3 reads TGTGCCAGCAAGATATCCCTCCCCTCCAATGAGCAGTTCTTC. Its translation is CASKISLPSNEQFF.

This sequence joins TRBV4-3 and TRBJ1-2, with D perhaps matching TRBD1 (5 bases). The CDR3 spans 15 residues. Trimming took off 0 bases at V and 4 bases at J, with 12 bases between the two ends. Germline loops: CDR1 LGHNA, CDR2 YSLEER. The DNA of the CDR3 is TGCGCCAGCAGCCAAGATATCGCAGGGAGCTATGGCTACACCTTC. Its protein is CASSQDIAGSYGYTF.

V usage is TRBV14 and J usage is TRBJ1-2; D gene ambiguous. Per germline, CDR1 SGHDN and CDR2 FVKESK. The CDR3 has 15 amino acids. Deletions cut 4 bases from V and 0 bases from J, with 12 bases between. The CDR3 spells CASSPALRTNYGYTF. The CDR3 nucleotides read TGTGCCAGCAGCCCGGCCTTAAGGACTAACTATGGCTACACCTTC.

The chain uses TRBV6-1 and TRBJ2-2; possibly TRBD1 for D (6 bases). CDR1 is MNHNS, CDR2 SASEGT, per germline. Deletions cut 6 bases from V and 0 bases from J, with 17 bases between. The CDR3 is 17 residues long. The CDR3: CASRRDTHSPNTGELFF. The CDR3 DNA reads TGTGCCAGCAGGAGGGACACCCACTCACCGAACACCGGGGAGCTGTTTTTT.